Included here is one T cell receptor beta chain sequence, with context. This CDR3 comprises 15 residues. The V gene's germline CDR1 is LGHNA and CDR2 YSLEER. V trimming: 0 bases; J trimming: 7 bases; junction bases outside the gene matches: 9. Data came from immunoSEQ multiplex PCR; TCRdb stores just in-frame clones and leaves some out. The table has 65,000 to 70,000 clones, 60% to 85% seen once. The source of the sample is a study of blood T cell repertoires in COVID-19. The wider study: Samples of COVID-19 (acute and convalescent) were obtained from the United States, Italy and Spain.

This TCR derives from a human donor in a cohort sampled during active COVID-19. Sequencing was performed on peripheral blood. The gene calls are TRBV4-3 and TRBJ2-7, with 7 bases lining up with TRBD2. The CDR3 loop reads CASSQDPGLGLEQYF. For the CDR3, the DNA is TGCGCCAGCAGCCAAGACCCCGGACTAGGGCTAGAGCAGTACTTC.